The following is a TCR beta chain sequence with its context. The antigen remains undetermined. Only in-frame clones appear in the TCRdb table, and some are missing; sequencing was by immunoSEQ multiplex PCR. The sample includes under 250,000 clones, around nine tenths of them seen just once. This sample stems from a study of cytomegalovirus exposure and HLA in healthy donors. The study's findings and limits: Cytomegalovirus-associated status was assigned to 164 TCR beta chains. Using the classifier, cytomegalovirus status was reportedly diagnosed with high specificity and sensitivity. The study found most TCR sequences rare, yet found some public TCRs in many donors.

CDR1 and CDR2 from the germline V gene are MGHRA and YSYEKL. The CDR3 consists of 16 residues. V was clipped by 1 base and J by 5 bases; unmatched bases: 3. The sequence was collected from a woman aged 18-29 years in good health and CMV-seropositive. The V gene is TRBV4-1, the J gene TRBJ2-2; TRBD2 agrees at 11 bases. Sequencing input: PBMCs. The CDR3 DNA follows: TGCGCCAGCAGCCAAGCGTCTAGCGGGGGGACCGGGGAGCTGTTTTTT. It translates to CASSQASSGGTGELFF.